This paragraph reports one TCR beta chain. This specimen comes from a study of shared clonotypes between healthy human individuals. This CDR3 region has 17 residues. Unmatched junction bases numbered 5, after V lost 3 bases and J lost 2 bases. CDR1 is MNHNS, CDR2 SASEGT, per germline. The repertoire was sequenced with immunoSEQ multiplex PCR; TCRdb's copy has only in-frame clones and lacks some. The data contain approximately 530,000 clones, 90% to 96% of them singletons. The receptor's source is a woman in her thirties in good health. The chain joins TRBV6-1 to TRBJ2-1, with 12 bases identical to TRBD2. Input material: naive CD4+ T cells sorted from blood. Subset noted: CD45RA+ positively selected. Here the CDR3 reads CASSESSGRAAYNEQFF. The CDR3 nucleotides read TGTGCCAGCAGTGAGTCTAGCGGGAGGGCCGCCTACAATGAGCAGTTCTTC.